What follows are 11 T cell receptor beta chains derived from one specimen sequenced in a study of cytomegalovirus exposure and HLA in healthy donors. The PCR employed 60 Vbeta primers together with 13 Jbeta primers. The method was immunoSEQ multiplex PCR; TCRdb's version includes in-frame clones alone and lacks a portion of them. The repertoire holds under 65,000 clones, with more than 70% as singletons. The material sequenced was PBMCs. These receptor sequences come from a woman between 18 and 29 years old in good health and CMV-seronegative.

The chain recombines TRBV7-9 with TRBJ2-1; tentative D call: TRBD1 (6 bases). Trimming cost V 4 bases and J 6 bases, with 16 bases left between them. Germline CDR1 and CDR2: SEHNR and FQNEAQ (reference sequence). The CDR3 is 15 residues long. CDR3 DNA sequence: TGTGCCAGCAGCTGGGGGCCAGCGACTCGCAATGAGCAGTTCTTC. Residues: CASSWGPATRNEQFF.

The chain uses TRBV2 and TRBJ2-1, with D perhaps matching TRBD1 (6 bases). The CDR3 totals 15 residues. Trimming took 3 bases from V and 4 from J, leaving 13 bases between them. CDR1 is SNHLY, CDR2 FYNNEI, per germline. The CDR3 DNA follows: TGTGCCAGCAGTGAGGGGACAACGACTTACAATGAGCAGTTCTTC. This encodes CASSEGTTTYNEQFF.

The chain combines TRBV27 with TRBJ2-1; no definite D call. The CDR3 spans 13 residues. Trimming left V 6 bases short and J 2 bases short, with 8 bases between. Per germline, CDR1 MNHEY and CDR2 SMNVEV (reference sequence). The CDR3 coding sequence is TGTGCCAGCAGCAGGAAACCCTACAATGAGCAGTTCTTC. Translating it yields CASSRKPYNEQFF.

The rearrangement uses TRBV5-4 and TRBJ1-2, with 11 bases that match TRBD1. Germline-derived CDR1 and CDR2 are SGHNT and YYREEE (reference sequence). Germline trimming cut 2 bases from V and 2 bases from J; bases unmatched to any gene: 2. The CDR3 spans 15 residues. DNA of the CDR3: TGTGCCAGCAGCTTCGGGACAGGGGGAAACTATGGCTACACCTTC. Translation gives CASSFGTGGNYGYTF.

Comments on this clone: At one boundary the junction diverges from the germline segment, which might be a read error. Other DNA sequences in this specimen translate into the identical CDR3. The V and J genes are TRBV28 and TRBJ1-1, with unresolved D. The CDR3 has 14 amino acids. Germline CDR1 and CDR2: MDHEN and SYDVKM. CDR3 DNA: TGTGCCAGCAGTTTTGGTAGGAGTCACACTGAAGCCTTCTTT. It codes for CASSFGRSHTEAFF.

This clone was detected once. One end of the junction does not line up with germline, which may come from a read error. This chain connects TRBV2 to TRBJ2-1; 8 positions agree with TRBD1. The CDR3 length is 14 residues. Germline V gives CDR1 SNHLY, CDR2 FYNNEI. CDR3 loop: CAGSEYRGINEQFF. As DNA, the CDR3 is TGTGCCGGCAGTGAATACAGGGGGATCAATGAGCAGTTCTTC.

Concerning this clone: A junction end diverges from the germline sequence, so it may reflect a read error. This chain links TRBV28 with TRBJ2-1, with 11 bases lining up with TRBD2. Germline CDR1 and CDR2: MDHEN and SYDVKM. The CDR3 sequence is 17 residues long. The CDR3 spells CASSHGDIWKLAGVVIF. As DNA, the CDR3 is TGTGCCAGCAGCCATGGCGATATTTGGAAACTAGCGGGAGTAGTTATCTTC.

J is TRBJ2-5 and V is TRBV7-4, with 9 bases fitting TRBD2. This CDR3 has 17 amino acids. Germline CDR1 reads SGHVT; CDR2 reads SQSDAQ. V trimming: 6 bases; J trimming: 4 bases; junction bases outside the gene matches: 15. CDR3 nucleotide sequence: TGTGCCAGCAGGCCCCTGATTAGCGGGAGAGGTGTAGAGACCCAGTACTTC. Encoded protein: CASRPLISGRGVETQYF.

This sequence joins TRBV19 and TRBJ1-2; D is perhaps TRBD1 (6 bases). CDR1 and CDR2 from the germline V gene are LNHDA and SQIVND (reference sequence). Trimming took off 7 bases at V and 8 bases at J, with 23 bases between the two ends. The CDR3 extends over 15 amino acids. The chain's CDR3 is CASTLQGTGLGGYTF. DNA for the CDR3: TGTGCCAGTACCTTGCAGGGGACCGGCCTCGGCGGCTACACCTTC.

This clone was detected only once. This chain uses TRBV18 with TRBJ1-1; D is perhaps TRBD1 (5 bases). This CDR3 is built from 15 residues. Trimming took 1 base from V and 4 from J, leaving 13 bases between them. Germline assignment: CDR1 KGHSH and CDR2 LQKENI. The CDR3 DNA sequence: TGTGCCAGCTCACCACGGAGGGACCCGAGCACTGAAGCTTTCTTT. It specifies CASSPRRDPSTEAFF.

This chain joins TRBV28 and TRBJ1-3; 8 bases match TRBD1. The CDR3 covers 14 residues. The germline V gene has CDR1 MDHEN and CDR2 SYDVKM. J gave up 1 base and V 6 bases, and 2 bases lay outside the gene matches. CDR3 in DNA: TGTGCCAGCAGGAACAGGGGGTCTGGAAACACCATATATTTT. Its translation: CASRNRGSGNTIYF.